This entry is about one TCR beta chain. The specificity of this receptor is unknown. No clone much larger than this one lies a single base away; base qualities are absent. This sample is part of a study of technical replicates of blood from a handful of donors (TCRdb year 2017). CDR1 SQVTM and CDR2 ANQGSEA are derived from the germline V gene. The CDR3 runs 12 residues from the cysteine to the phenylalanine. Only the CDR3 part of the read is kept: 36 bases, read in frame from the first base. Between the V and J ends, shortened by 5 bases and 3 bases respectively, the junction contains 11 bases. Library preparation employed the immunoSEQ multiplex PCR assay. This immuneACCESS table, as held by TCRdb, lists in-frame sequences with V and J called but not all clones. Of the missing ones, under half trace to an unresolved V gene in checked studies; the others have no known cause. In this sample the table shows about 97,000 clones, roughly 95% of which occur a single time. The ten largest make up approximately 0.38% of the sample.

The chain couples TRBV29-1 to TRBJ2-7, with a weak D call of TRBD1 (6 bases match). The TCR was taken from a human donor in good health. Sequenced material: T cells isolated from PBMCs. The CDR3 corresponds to CSVSGDNYEQYF. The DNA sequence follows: TGCAGCGTTTCAGGGGACAACTACGAGCAGTACTTC.